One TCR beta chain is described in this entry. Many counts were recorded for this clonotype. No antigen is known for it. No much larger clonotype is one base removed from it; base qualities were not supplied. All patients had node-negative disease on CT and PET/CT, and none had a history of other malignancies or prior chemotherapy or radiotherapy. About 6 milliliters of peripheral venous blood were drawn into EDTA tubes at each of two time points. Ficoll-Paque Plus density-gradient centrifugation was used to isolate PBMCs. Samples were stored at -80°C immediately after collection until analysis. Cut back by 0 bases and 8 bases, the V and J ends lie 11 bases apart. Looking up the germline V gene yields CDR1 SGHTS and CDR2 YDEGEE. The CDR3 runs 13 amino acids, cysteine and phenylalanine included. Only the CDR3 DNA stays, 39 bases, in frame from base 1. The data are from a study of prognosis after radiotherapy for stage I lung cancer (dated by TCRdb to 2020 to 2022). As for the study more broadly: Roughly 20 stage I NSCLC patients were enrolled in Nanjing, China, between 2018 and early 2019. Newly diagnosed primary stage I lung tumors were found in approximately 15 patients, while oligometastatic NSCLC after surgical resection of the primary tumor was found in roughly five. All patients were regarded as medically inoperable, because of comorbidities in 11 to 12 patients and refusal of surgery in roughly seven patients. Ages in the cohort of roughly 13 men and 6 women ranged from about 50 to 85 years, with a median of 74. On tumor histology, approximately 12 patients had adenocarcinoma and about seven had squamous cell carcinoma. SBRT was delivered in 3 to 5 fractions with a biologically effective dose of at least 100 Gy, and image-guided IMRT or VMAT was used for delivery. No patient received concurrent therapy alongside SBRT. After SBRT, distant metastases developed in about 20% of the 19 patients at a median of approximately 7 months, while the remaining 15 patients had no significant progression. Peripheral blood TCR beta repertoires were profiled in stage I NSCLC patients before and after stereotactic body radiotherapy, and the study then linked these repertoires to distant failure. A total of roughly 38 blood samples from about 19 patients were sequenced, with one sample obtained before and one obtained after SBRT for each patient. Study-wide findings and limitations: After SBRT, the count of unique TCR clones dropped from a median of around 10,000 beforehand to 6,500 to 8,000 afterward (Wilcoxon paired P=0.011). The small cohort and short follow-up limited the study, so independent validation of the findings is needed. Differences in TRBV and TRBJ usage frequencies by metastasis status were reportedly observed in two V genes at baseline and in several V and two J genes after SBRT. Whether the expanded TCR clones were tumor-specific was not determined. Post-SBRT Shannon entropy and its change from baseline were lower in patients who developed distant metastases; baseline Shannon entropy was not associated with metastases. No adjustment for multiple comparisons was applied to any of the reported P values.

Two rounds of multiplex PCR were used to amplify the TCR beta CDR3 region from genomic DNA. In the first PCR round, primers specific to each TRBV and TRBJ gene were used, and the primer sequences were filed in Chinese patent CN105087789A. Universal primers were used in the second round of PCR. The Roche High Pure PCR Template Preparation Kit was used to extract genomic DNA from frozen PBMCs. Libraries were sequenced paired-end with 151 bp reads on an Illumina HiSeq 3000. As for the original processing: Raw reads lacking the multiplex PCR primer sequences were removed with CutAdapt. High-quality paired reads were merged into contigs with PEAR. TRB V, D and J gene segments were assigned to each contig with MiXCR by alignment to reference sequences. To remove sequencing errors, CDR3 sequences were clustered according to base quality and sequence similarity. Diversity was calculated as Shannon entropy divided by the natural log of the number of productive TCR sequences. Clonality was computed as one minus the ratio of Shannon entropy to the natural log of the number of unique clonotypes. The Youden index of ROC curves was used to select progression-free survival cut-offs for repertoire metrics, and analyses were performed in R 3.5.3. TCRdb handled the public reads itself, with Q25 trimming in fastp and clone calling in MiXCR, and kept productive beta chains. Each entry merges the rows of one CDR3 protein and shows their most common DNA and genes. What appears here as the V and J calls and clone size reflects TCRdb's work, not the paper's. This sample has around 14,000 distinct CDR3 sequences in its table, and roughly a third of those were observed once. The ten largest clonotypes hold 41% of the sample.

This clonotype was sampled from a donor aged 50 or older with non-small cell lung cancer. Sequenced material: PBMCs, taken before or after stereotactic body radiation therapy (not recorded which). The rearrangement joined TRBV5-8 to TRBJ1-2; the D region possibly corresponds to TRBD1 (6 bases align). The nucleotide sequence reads TGTGCCAGCAGCTTGGGCAGGGGAGCCGGCTACACCTTC. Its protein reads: CASSLGRGAGYTF.